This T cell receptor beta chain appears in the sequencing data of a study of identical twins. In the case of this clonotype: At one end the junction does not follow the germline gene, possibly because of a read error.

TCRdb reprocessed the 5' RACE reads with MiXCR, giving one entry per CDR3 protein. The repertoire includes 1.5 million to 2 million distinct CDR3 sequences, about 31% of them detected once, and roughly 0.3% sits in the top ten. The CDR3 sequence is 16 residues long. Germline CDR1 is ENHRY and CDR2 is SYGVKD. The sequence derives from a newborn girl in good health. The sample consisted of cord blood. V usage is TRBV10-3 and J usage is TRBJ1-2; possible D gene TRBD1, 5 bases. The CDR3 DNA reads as TGTGCCATCAGTGTGTCCCTCGGGACGGACTACTATGGCCACACCTTC. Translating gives CAISVSLGTDYYGHTF.